The 2 T cell receptor beta chains below come from one sample, sequenced in a study of early T cells in non-severe SARS-CoV-2 infection (dated by TCRdb to the early 2020s). The protocol used for the library was 5' RACE. Sequencing was performed on a NextSeq 500. TCRdb reprocessing: public reads trimmed at Q25 with fastp, clones called with MiXCR, in-frame beta chains kept. Rows merge per CDR3 protein into single entries with the most common DNA and genes. Recorded for this sample are tens of thousands of distinct CDR3 sequences; 9.5% to 15% of them occurred a single time. Roughly 2.5% of the sample goes to the ten largest clones. Source: whole blood, taken at baseline. Every receptor here comes from an adult who was a healthcare worker with PCR-confirmed SARS-CoV-2 infection or an uninfected control (not recorded which).

The V gene is TRBV28, the J gene TRBJ1-1; D not resolved. Trimming pared 7 bases from V and 1 base from J, leaving 7 bases between. Germline assignment: CDR1 MDHEN and CDR2 SYDVKM. This CDR3 contains 12 residues. The CDR3 DNA reads as TGTGCCAGCATGGAGGAGAACACTGAAGCTTTCTTT. It codes for CASMEENTEAFF.

This clonotype was recorded only once. This rearrangement joins TRBV11-2 to TRBJ2-2; D is uncertain. V was shortened by 1 base and J by 3 bases, with 12 bases between the two germline ends. The CDR3 has 16 residues. Looked up from germline, CDR1 is SGHAT and CDR2 is FQNNGV. CDR3 bases: TGTGCCAGCAGCTTAGTAGTTGGGTTGTACACCGGGGAGCTGTTTTTT. Protein product: CASSLVVGLYTGELFF.